One sample yielded the 16 T cell receptor beta chains listed below, sequenced in a study of blood T cell repertoires in COVID-19. Here immunoSEQ multiplex PCR was the method, and the copy in TCRdb shows in-frame clones only, minus some. The sample records roughly 150,000 clones, 84% being singletons. Sequences were obtained from peripheral blood. All receptors derive from an elderly woman with COVID-19, enrolled during active disease.

This clone occurred once. The CDR3 reads CASSPLATGAAYEQYF. The CDR3 DNA follows: TGTGCCAGCTCACCACTCGCTACAGGGGCGGCCTACGAGCAGTACTTC. This chain connects TRBV18 to TRBJ2-7, with TRBD1 matching 7 bases. J gave up 2 bases and V 1 base, and 8 bases lay outside the gene matches. Germline lookup yields CDR1 KGHSH and CDR2 LQKENI. The CDR3 has 16 amino acids.

This chain connects TRBV2 to TRBJ1-6; TRBD1 is a possible D gene (6 bases). V shed 6 bases and J shed 7 bases, with 16 bases lying between them. There are 15 residues in the CDR3. CDR1 and CDR2 from the germline V gene are SNHLY and FYNNEI. The CDR3 spells CASSLKTGNNSPLHF. CDR3 bases: TGTGCCAGCAGCTTAAAAACAGGGAACAATTCACCCCTCCACTTT. Complete variable domain (other parts from reference TRBV2 and TRBJ1-6): EPEVTQTPSHQVTQMGQEVILRCVPISNHLYFYWYRQILGQKVEFLVSFYNNEISEKSEIFDDQFSVERPDGSNFTLKIRSTKLEDSAMYFCASSLKTGNNSPLHFGNGTRLTVT.

The chain has TRBV27 and TRBJ1-3, with D possibly TRBD1 on 5 matching bases. This CDR3 region has 15 residues. Trimming removed 0 bases from V and 3 bases from J, with 9 bases in between. The germline gives CDR1 MNHEY, CDR2 SMNVEV (reference sequence). In DNA, the CDR3 is TGTGCCAGCAGTTTATCGTGGGGCTTTGGAAACACCATATATTTT. Protein: CASSLSWGFGNTIYF.

V is TRBV4-1 and J is TRBJ2-4, with no clear D. V lost 4 bases to trimming and J lost 5 bases, with 6 bases between them. There are 12 residues in the CDR3. CDR1 and CDR2 (germline): MGHRA, YSYEKL. This CDR3 reads CASSPSENIQYF. CDR3 in DNA: TGCGCCAGCAGCCCGTCTGAAAACATTCAGTACTTC.

This chain joins TRBV7-3 and TRBJ1-1; D is undetermined. The CDR3 runs to 14 residues. Germline V lookup: CDR1 SGHTA, CDR2 FQGTGA. Trimming took off 1 base at V and 1 base at J, with 7 bases between the two ends. Here the CDR3 DNA reads TGTGCCAGCAGCTTAAGGCATTCGAACACTGAAGCTTTCTTT. Translation: CASSLRHSNTEAFF.

The chain links TRBV11-2 to TRBJ2-3; D is uncertain. The CDR3 is 15 residues long. V was clipped by 4 bases and J by 2 bases, with 13 bases between them. Germline CDR1 is SGHAT and CDR2 is FQNNGV. CDR3 protein: CASSSGSSYTDTQYF. The CDR3 DNA reads TGTGCCAGCAGCTCCGGATCTAGTTACACAGATACGCAGTATTTT.

J is TRBJ2-1 and V is TRBV5-8; D call uncertain. CDR3 size: 13 residues. Germline loops: CDR1 SGHTS, CDR2 YDEGEE. The V end lost 0 bases, the J end lost 8 bases, and 9 bases lay between the germline ends. CDR3 sequence: CASSLVSNDEQFF. The DNA for the CDR3 is TGTGCCAGCAGCTTGGTCAGTAACGATGAGCAGTTCTTC.

This chain links TRBV11-3 with TRBJ2-2; 9 bases are a match to TRBD2. V trimming: 4 bases; J trimming: 6 bases; junction bases outside the gene matches: 9. CDR1 and CDR2 (germline): SGHNT, YENEEA. The CDR3 loop spans 16 amino acids. The CDR3 reads CASSSLAGSSPGELFF. CDR3 nucleotides: TGTGCCAGCAGCTCTCTAGCGGGGTCATCCCCCGGGGAGCTGTTTTTT.

This clone was observed a few times. The chain has TRBV7-9 and TRBJ1-6; TRBD1 aligns across 8 bases. Per the germline V gene, CDR1 is SEHNR and CDR2 is FQNEAQ (reference sequence). This CDR3 region has 17 residues. The ends lost 1 base at V and 4 bases at J; junction bases unmatched: 6. CDR3 nucleotides: TGTGCCAGCAGCTTAGTTCAGGGGGCGGGATATAATTCACCCCTCCACTTT. Translating it yields CASSLVQGAGYNSPLHF.

The rearrangement links TRBV7-9 to TRBJ2-7; 8 bases match TRBD2. The V and J ends lost 6 bases and 4 bases, in that order; junction bases with no gene match: 11. Germline-derived CDR1 and CDR2 are SEHNR and FQNEAQ (reference sequence). The length of the CDR3 is 15 residues. The CDR3 DNA reads as TGTGCCAGCAGTCCGACTAGCGTCAATATATACGAGCAGTACTTC. It is translated as CASSPTSVNIYEQYF.

V and J are TRBV10-3 and TRBJ2-5; 7 bases are shared with TRBD2. The trim removed 6 bases at V and 5 bases at J, leaving 15 bases unmatched. The CDR3 spans 16 residues. Germline-derived CDR1 and CDR2 are ENHRY and SYGVKD. This chain's CDR3 is CAIRGPAGSGWETQYF. CDR3 in DNA: TGTGCCATCAGGGGACCAGCGGGGTCAGGCTGGGAGACCCAGTACTTC.

V and J are TRBV27 and TRBJ2-5; D is perhaps TRBD2 (6 bases). The germline CDR1 and CDR2 sequences are MNHEY and SMNVEV (reference sequence). V lost 0 bases to trimming and J lost 7 bases, with 6 bases between them. This CDR3 comprises 12 residues. The CDR3 sequence: CASSLSRGTQYF. DNA of the CDR3: TGTGCCAGCAGTTTATCGCGGGGGACCCAGTACTTC.

This clone was counted once. The chain has TRBV5-1 and TRBJ2-5, with 9 bases matching TRBD1. Per the germline V gene, CDR1 is SGHRS and CDR2 is YFSETQ. V shed 0 bases, J shed 5 bases, and the junction held 2 bases outside the gene matches. The CDR3 is made up of 14 amino acids. Here the CDR3 reads CASSLVTGGETQYF. As DNA, the CDR3 is TGCGCCAGCAGCTTGGTGACAGGGGGGGAGACCCAGTACTTC.

The chain carries TRBV30 and TRBJ2-7; D may correspond to TRBD1 or TRBD2 (6 bases each). The V and J ends lost 5 bases and 2 bases respectively, with 10 bases between them. This CDR3 comprises 12 residues. CDR1 is GTSNPN and CDR2 is SVGIG in the germline V gene (reference sequence). The CDR3 DNA sequence: TGTGCCTGGGCGGGACATACCTACGAGCAGTACTTC. Protein sequence: CAWAGHTYEQYF.

The chain uses TRBV2 and TRBJ1-3; no clear D gene. V lost 6 bases and J 0 bases, leaving 9 bases between the germline ends. This CDR3 region has 14 residues. CDR1 is SNHLY, CDR2 FYNNEI, per germline. In DNA, the CDR3 is TGTGCCAGCAGAGTCATGAGCTCTGGAAACACCATATATTTT. Translating it yields CASRVMSSGNTIYF.

This chain joins TRBV2 and TRBJ1-6; D not certain. With 6 bases removed from V and 0 bases from J, the gap between germline ends came to 9 bases. The CDR3 spans 15 residues. Per the germline V gene, CDR1 is SNHLY and CDR2 is FYNNEI. CDR3 nucleotide sequence: TGTGCCAGCAGGAGGGCGAGCTCCTATAATTCACCCCTCCACTTT. This sequence encodes CASRRASSYNSPLHF.